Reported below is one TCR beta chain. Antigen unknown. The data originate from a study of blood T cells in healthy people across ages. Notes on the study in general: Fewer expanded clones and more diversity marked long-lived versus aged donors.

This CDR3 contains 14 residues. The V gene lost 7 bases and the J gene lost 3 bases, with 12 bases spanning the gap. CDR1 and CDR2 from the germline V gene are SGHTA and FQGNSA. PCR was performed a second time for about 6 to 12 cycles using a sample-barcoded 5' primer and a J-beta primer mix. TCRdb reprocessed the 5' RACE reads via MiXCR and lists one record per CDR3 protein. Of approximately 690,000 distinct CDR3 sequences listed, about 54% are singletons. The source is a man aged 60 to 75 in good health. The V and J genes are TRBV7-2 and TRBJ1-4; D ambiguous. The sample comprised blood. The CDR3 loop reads CASTEGGSNEKLFF. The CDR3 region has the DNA TGTGCCAGCACGGAGGGTGGGTCTAATGAAAAACTGTTTTTT.